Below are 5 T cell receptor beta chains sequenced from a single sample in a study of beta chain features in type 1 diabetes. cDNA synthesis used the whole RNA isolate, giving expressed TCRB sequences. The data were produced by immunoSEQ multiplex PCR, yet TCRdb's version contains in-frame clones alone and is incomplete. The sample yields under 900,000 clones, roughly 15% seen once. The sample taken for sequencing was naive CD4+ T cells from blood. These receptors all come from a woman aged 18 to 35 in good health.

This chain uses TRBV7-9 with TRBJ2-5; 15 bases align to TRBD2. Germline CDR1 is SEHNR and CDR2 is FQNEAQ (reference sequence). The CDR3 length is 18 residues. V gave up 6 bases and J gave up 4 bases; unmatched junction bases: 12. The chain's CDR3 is CASRPGLAGGRRRETQYF. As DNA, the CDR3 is TGTGCCAGCAGACCGGGACTAGCGGGAGGTCGAAGGAGAGAGACCCAGTACTTC.

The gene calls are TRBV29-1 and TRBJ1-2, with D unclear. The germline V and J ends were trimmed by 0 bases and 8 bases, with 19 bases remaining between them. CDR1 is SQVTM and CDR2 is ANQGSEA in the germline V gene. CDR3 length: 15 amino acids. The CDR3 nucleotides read TGCAGCGTTGAAGATATACCGGGTGCGACCTACGGCTACACCTTC. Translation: CSVEDIPGATYGYTF.

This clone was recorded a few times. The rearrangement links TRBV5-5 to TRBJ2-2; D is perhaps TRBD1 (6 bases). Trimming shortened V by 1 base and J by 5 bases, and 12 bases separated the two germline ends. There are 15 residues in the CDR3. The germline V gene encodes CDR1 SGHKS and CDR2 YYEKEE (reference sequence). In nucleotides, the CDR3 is TGTGCCAGCAGCTTGCGTCGACAGGAGACCGGGGAGCTGTTTTTT. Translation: CASSLRRQETGELFF.

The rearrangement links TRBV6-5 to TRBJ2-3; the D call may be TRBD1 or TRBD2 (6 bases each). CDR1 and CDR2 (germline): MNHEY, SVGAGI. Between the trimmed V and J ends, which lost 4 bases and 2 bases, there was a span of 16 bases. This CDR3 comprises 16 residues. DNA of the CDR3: TGTGCCAGCAGTTTACGTCCCCGGGGGCACACAGATACGCAGTATTTT. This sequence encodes CASSLRPRGHTDTQYF.

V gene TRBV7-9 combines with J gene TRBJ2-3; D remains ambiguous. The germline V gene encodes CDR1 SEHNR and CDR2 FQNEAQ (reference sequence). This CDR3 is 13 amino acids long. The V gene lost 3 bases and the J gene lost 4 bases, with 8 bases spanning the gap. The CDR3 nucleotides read TGTGCCAGCAGCTTCGCGCAAGCAGATACGCAGTATTTT. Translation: CASSFAQADTQYF.